One and the same sample provided the 4 T cell receptor beta chains below, sequenced in a study of cytomegalovirus exposure and HLA in healthy donors. The PCR contained 60 Vbeta and 13 Jbeta primers. The repertoire was sequenced with immunoSEQ multiplex PCR; TCRdb's copy has only in-frame clones and lacks some. The sample consists of approximately 170,000 clones, 80% to 90% of them appearing once. The sequenced sample was PBMCs. The receptors here all came from a man aged 25-45 years in good health and CMV-seropositive.

The J gene is TRBJ1-6, the V gene TRBV5-5, with 7 bases lining up with TRBD1. Germline V CDR1 and CDR2: SGHKS, YYEKEE (reference sequence). The CDR3 runs 13 residues. The ends lost 5 bases at V and 5 bases at J; junction bases unmatched: 1. The CDR3: CASSGTDNSPLHF. CDR3 coding DNA: TGTGCCAGCAGTGGGACAGATAATTCACCCCTCCACTTT. Together with reference TRBV5-5 and TRBJ1-6, the CDR3 gives the full variable domain: DAGVTQSPTHLIKTRGQQVTLRCSPISGHKSVSWYQQVLGQGPQFIFQYYEKEERGRGNFPDRFSARQFPNYSSELNVNALLLGDSALYLCASSGTDNSPLHFGNGTRLTVT.

The genes are TRBV27 and TRBJ2-5, with 7 bases that match TRBD1. Near its end, the DNA agrees better with TRBJ2-7, so the J call may be wrong. Germline V gene data show CDR1 as MNHEY and CDR2 as SMNVEV (reference sequence). There are 15 residues in the CDR3. The CDR3 here is CASSSRQGKFSEQYF. The CDR3 bases are TGTGCCAGCAGTTCCCGACAGGGAAAATTTAGCGAGCAGTACTTC.

The V gene is TRBV2, the J gene TRBJ2-7; 8 nucleotides agree with TRBD2. Per the germline V gene, CDR1 is SNHLY and CDR2 is FYNNEI. V was pared by 10 bases and J by 0 bases, with 8 bases of the junction left unmatched. This CDR3 is built from 14 residues. Here the CDR3 reads CAIEVTSGSYEQYF. The CDR3 DNA is TGTGCCATCGAAGTCACTAGCGGCTCCTACGAGCAGTACTTC.

J is TRBJ2-1 and V is TRBV12-5, with 11 bases that match TRBD2. The CDR3 totals 16 residues. Germline V gene sequence: CDR1 LGHNT, CDR2 FRNRAP. V trimming: 0 bases; J trimming: 7 bases; junction bases outside the gene matches: 5. The DNA of the CDR3 is TGTGCTAGTGGTTTGGTACTAGCGGGAGCGGCGAATGAGCAGTTCTTC. Encoded protein: CASGLVLAGAANEQFF.